The 3 T cell receptor beta chains listed next were all sequenced from one sample in a study of shared clonotypes between healthy human individuals. Some clones are missing from TCRdb's copy, which holds only in-frame ones; the method was immunoSEQ multiplex PCR. The table shows roughly 700,000 clones, with about 74% occurring only once. The sample comprised memory CD4+ T cells sorted from blood. This sample's subset: CD45RA-negative fraction. Receptors originate from a woman in her thirties in good health.

V gene TRBV10-3 combines with J gene TRBJ2-1; D remains ambiguous. Germline CDR1 ENHRY, CDR2 SYGVKD. V dropped 0 bases and J dropped 0 bases, with 12 bases sitting between them. CDR3 length: 17 residues. Written as DNA, the CDR3 is TGTGCCATCAGTGAGTCGATCACCCCTAGCTCCTACAATGAGCAGTTCTTC. Translation: CAISESITPSSYNEQFF.

This chain joins TRBV27 and TRBJ2-2; TRBD1 matches 10 bases. There are 15 residues in the CDR3. From germline, CDR1 is MNHEY and CDR2 SMNVEV (reference sequence). The V segment lost 6 bases and the J segment 5 bases; nucleotides outside the gene matches: 6. CDR3 loop: CASSRGTGVTGELFF. As DNA, the CDR3 is TGTGCCAGCAGCCGCGGGACAGGGGTTACCGGGGAGCTGTTTTTT.

This chain uses TRBV5-1 with TRBJ1-1; 10 nucleotides align to TRBD1. The ends lost 3 bases at V and 4 bases at J; junction bases unmatched: 6. Germline V CDR1 and CDR2: SGHRS, YFSETQ. The CDR3 is 15 residues long. The CDR3 DNA reads as TGCGCCAGCAGCTCTCGACAGGGGGCGGGCACTGAAGCTTTCTTT. Amino acid sequence: CASSSRQGAGTEAFF.